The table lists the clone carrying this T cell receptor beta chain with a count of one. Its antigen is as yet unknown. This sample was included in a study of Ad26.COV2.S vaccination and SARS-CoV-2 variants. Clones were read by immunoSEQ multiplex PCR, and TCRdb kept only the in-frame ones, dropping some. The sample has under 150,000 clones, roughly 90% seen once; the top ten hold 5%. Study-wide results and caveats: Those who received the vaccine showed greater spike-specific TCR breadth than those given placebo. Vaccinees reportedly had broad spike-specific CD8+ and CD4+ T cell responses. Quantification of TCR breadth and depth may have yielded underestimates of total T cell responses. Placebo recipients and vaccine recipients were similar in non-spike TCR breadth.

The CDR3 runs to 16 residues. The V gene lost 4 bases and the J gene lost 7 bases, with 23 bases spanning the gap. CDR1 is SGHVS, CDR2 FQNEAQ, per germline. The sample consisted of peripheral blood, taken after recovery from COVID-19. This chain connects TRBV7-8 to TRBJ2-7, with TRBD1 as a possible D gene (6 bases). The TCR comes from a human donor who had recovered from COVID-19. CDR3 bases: TGTGCCAGCAGCTCCCCCTTAGGGGGAACTGTGGGGGAGCAGTACTTC. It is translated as CASSSPLGGTVGEQYF. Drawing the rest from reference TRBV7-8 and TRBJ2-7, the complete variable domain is GAGVSQSPRYKVAKRGQDVALRCDPISGHVSLFWYQQALGQGPEFLTYFQNEAQLDKSGLPSDRFFAERPEGSVSTLKIQRTQQEDSAVYLCASSSPLGGTVGEQYFGPGTRLTVT.